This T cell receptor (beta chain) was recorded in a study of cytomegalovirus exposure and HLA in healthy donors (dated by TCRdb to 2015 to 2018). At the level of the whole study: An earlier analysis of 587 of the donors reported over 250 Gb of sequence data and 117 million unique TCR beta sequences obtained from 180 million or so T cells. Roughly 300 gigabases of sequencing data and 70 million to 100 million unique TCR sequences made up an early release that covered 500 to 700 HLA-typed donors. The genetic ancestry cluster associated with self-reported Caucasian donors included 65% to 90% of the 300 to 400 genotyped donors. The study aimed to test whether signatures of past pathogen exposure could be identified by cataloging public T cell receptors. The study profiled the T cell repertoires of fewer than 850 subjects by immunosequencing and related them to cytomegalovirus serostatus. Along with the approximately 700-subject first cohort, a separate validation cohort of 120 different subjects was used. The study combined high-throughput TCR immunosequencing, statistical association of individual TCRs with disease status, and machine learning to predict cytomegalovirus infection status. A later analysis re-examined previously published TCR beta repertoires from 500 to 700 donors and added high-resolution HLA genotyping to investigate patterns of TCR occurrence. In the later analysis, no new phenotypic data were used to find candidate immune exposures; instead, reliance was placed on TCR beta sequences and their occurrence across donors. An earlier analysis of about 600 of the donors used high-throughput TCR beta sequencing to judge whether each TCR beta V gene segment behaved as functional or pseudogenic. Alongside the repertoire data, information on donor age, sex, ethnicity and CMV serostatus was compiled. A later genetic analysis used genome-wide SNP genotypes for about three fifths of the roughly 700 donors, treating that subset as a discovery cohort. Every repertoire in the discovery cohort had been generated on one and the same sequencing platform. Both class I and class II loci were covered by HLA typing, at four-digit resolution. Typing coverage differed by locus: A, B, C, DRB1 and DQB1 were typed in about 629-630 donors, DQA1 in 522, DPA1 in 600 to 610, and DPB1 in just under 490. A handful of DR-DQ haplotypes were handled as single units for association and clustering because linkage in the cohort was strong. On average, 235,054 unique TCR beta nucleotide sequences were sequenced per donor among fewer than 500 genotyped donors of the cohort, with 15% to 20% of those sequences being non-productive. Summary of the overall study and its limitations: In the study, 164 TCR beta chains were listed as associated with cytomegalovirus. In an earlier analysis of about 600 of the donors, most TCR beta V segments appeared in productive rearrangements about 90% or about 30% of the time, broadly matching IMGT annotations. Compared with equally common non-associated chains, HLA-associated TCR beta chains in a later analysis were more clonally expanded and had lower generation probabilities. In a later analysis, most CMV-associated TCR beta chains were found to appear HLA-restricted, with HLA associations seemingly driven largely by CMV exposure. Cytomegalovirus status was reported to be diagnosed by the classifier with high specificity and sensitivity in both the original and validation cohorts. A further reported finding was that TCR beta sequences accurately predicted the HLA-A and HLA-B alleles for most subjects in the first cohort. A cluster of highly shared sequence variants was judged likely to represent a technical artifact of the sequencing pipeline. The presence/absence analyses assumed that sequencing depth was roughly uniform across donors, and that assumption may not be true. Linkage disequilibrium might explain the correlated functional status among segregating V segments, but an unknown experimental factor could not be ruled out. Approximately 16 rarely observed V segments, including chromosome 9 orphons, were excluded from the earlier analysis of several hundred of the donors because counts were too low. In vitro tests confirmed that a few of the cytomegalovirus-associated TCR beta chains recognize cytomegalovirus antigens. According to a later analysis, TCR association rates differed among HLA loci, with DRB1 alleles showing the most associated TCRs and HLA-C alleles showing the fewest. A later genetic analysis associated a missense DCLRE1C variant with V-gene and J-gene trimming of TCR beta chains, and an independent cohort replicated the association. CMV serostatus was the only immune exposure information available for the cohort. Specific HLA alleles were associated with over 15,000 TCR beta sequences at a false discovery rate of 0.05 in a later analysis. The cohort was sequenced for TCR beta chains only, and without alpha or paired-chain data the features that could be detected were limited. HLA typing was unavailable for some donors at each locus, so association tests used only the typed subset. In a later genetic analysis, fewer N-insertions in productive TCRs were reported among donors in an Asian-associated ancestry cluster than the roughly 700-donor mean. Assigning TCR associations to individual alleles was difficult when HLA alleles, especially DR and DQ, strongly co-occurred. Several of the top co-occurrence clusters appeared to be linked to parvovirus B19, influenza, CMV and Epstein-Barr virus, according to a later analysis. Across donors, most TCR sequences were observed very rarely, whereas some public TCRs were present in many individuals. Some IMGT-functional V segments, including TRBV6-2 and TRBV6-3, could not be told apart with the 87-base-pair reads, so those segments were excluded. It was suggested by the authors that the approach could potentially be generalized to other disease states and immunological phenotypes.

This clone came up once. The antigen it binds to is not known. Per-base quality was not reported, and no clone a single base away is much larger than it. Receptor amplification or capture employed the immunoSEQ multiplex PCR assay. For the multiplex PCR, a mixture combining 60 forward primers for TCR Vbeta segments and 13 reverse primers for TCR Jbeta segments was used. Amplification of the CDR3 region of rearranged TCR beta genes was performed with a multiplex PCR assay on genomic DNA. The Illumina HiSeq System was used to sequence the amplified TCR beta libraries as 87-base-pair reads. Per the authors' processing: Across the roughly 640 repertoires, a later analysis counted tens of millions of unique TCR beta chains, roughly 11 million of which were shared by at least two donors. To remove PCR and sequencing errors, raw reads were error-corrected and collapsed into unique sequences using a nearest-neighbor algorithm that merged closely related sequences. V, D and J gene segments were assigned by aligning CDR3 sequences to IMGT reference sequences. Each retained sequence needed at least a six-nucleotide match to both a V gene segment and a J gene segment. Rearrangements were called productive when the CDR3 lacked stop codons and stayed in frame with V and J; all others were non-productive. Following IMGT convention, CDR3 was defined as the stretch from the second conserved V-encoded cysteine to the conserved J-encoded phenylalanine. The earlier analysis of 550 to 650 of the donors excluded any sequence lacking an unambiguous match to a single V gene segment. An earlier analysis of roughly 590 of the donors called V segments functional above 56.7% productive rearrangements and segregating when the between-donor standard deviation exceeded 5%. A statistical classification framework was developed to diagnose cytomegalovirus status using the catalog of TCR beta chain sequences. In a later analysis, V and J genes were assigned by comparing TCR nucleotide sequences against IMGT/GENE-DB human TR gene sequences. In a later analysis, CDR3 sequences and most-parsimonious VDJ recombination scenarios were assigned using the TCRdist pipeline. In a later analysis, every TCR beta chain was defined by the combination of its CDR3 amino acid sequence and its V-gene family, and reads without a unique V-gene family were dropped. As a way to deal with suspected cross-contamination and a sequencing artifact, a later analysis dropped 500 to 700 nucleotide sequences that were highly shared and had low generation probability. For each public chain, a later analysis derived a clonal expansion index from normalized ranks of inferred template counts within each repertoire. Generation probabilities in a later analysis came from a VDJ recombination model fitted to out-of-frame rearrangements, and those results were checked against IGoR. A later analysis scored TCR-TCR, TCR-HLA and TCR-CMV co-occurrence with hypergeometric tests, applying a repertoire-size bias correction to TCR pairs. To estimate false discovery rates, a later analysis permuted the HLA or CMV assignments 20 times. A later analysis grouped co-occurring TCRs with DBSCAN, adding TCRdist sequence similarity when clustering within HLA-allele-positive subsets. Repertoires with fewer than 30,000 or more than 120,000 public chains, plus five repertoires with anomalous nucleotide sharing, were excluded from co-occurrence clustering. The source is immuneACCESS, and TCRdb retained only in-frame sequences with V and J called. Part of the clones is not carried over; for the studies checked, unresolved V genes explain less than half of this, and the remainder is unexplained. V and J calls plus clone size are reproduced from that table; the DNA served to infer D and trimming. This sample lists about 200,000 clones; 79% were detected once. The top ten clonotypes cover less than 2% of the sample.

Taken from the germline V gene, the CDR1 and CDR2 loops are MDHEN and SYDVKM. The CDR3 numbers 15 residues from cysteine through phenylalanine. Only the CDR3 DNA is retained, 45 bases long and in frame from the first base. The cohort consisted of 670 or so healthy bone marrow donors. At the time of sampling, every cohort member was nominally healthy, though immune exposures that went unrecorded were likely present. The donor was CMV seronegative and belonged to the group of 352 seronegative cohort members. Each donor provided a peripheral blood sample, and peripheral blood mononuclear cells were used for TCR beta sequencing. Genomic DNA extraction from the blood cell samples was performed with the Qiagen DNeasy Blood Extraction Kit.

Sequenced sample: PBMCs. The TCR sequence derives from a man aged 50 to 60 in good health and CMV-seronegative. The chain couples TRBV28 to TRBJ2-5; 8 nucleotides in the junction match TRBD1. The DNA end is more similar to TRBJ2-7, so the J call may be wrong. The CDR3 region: CASSSEGQGFYEQYF. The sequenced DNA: TGTGCCAGCAGTTCCGAAGGACAGGGTTTCTACGAGCAGTACTTC.